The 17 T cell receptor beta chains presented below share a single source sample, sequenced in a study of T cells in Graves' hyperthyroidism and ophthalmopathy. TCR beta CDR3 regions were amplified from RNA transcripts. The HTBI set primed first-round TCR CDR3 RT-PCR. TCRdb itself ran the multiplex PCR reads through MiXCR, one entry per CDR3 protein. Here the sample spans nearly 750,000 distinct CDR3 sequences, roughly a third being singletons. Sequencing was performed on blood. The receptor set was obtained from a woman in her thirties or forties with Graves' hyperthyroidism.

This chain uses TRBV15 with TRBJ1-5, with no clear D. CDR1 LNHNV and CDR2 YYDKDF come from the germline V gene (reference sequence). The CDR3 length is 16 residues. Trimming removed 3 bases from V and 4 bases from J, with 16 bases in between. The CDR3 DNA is TGTGCCACCAGCAGTTACTCGATTTCTGAGAATCAGCCCCAGCATTTT. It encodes CATSSYSISENQPQHF.

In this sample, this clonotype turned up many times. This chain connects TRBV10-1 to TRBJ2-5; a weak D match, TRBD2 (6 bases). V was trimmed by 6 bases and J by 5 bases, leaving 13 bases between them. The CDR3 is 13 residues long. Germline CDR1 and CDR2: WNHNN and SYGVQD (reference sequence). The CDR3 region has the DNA TGCGCCAGCAGCGGGGGAGCCGGCGAGACCCAGTACTTC. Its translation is CASSGGAGETQYF.

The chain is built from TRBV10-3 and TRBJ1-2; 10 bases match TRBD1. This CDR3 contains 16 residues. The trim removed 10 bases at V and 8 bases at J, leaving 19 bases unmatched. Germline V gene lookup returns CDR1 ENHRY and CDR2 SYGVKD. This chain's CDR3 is CASSHAGQGNPLGYTF. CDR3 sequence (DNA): TGTGCCAGCAGCCACGCGGGACAGGGGAACCCCCTGGGCTACACCTTC.

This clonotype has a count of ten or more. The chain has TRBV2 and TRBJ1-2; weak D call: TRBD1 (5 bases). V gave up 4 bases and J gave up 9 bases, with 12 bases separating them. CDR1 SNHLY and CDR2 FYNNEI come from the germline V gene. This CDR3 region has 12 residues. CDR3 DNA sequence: TGTGCCAGCAGTGGGGACGTTGGACGCTACACCTTC. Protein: CASSGDVGRYTF.

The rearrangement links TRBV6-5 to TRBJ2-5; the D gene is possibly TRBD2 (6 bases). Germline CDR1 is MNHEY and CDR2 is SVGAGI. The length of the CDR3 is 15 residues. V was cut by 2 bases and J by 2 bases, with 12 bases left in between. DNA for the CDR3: TGTGCCAGCAGTTACGTGGGGGGATGGCAAGAGACCCAGTACTTC. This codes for CASSYVGGWQETQYF.

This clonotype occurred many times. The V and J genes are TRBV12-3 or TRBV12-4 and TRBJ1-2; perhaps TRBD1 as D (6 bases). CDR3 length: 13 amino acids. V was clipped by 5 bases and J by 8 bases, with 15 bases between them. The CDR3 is CASSPTGYFGYTF. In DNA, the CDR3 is TGTGCCAGCAGTCCCACAGGGTATTTCGGCTACACCTTC.

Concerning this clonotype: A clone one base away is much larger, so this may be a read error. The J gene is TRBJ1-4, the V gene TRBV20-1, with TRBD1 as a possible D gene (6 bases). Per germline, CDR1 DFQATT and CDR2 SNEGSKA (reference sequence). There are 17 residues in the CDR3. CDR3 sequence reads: CSAVSHRAVAANEKPFF. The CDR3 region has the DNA TGCAGTGCTGTCAGCCACAGGGCCGTTGCAGCTAATGAAAAACCGTTTTTT.

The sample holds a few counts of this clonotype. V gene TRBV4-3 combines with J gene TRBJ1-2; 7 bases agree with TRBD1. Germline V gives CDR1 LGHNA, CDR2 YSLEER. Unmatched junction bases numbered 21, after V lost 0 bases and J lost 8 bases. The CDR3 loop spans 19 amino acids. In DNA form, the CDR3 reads TGCGCCAGCAGCCAAGATTTAACCCTTTTTGGGGGGACGACAGGGGGCTACACCTTC. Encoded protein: CASSQDLTLFGGTTGGYTF.

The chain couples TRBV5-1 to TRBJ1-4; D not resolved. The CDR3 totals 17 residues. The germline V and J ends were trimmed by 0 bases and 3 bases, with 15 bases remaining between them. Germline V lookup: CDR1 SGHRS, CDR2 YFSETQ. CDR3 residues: CASSLAGWGSANEKLFF. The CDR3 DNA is TGCGCCAGCAGCTTGGCAGGATGGGGTTCGGCTAATGAAAAACTGTTTTTT.

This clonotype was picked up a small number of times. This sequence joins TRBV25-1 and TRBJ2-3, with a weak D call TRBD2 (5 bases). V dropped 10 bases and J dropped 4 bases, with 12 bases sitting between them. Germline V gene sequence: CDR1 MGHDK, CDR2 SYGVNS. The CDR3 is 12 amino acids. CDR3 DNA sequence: TGTGCCACCGGGATCGGCGCAGATACGCAGTATTTT. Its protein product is CATGIGADTQYF.

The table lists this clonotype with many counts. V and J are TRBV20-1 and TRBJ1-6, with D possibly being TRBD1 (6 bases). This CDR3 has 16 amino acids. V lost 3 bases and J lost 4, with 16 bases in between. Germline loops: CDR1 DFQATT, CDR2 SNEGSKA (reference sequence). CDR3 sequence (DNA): TGCAGTGCTAGCGAGGGGGGGTCTGGGTATAATTCACCCCTCCACTTT. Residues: CSASEGGSGYNSPLHF.

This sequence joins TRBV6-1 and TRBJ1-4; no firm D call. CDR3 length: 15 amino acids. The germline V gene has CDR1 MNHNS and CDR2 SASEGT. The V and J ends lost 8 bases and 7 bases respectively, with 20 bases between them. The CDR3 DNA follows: TGTGCCAGCTCACCGAGGAGTGGAGCGGGTGAAAAACTGTTTTTT. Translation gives CASSPRSGAGEKLFF.

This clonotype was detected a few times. The CDR3 region has the DNA TGTGCCAGCAGCCACTTCGGACGGACCGTAGATTCACCCCTCCACTTT. It is translated as CASSHFGRTVDSPLHF. The chain joins TRBV14 to TRBJ1-6, with D unresolved. Germline CDR1 is SGHDN and CDR2 is FVKESK. Trimming cost V 3 bases and J 8 bases, with 17 bases left between them. This CDR3 is built from 16 residues.

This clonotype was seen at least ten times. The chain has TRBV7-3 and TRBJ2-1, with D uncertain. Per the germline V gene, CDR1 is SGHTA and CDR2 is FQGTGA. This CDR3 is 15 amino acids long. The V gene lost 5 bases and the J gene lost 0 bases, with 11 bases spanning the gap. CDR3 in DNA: TGTGCCAGCAGCCCACACTATATCTCCTACAATGAGCAGTTCTTC. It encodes CASSPHYISYNEQFF.

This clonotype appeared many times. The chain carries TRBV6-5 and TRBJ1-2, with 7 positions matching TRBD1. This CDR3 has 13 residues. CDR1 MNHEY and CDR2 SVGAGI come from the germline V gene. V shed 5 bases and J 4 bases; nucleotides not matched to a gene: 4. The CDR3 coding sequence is TGTGCCAGCAGTATACGACAGGGCTATGGCTACACCTTC. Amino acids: CASSIRQGYGYTF.

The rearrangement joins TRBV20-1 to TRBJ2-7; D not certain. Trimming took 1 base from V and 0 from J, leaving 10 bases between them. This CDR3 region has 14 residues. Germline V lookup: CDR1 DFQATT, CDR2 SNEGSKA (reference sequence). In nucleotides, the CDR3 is TGCAGTGCTAGAGTTAACTTACCCTCCTACGAGCAGTACTTC. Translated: CSARVNLPSYEQYF.

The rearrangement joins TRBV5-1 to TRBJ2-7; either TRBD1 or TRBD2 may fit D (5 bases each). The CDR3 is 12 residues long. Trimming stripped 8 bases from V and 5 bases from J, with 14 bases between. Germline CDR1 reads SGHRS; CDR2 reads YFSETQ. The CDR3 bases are TGCGCCAGTCCGCAGGGACGGGACGAGCAGTACTTC. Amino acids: CASPQGRDEQYF. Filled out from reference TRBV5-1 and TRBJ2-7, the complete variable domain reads KAGVTQTPRYLIKTRGQQVTLSCSPISGHRSVSWYQQTPGQGLQFLFEYFSETQRNKGNFPGRFSGRQFSNSRSEMNVSTLELGDSALYLCASPQGRDEQYFGPGTRLTVT.